This paragraph covers one T cell receptor beta chain sequence. The target antigen is unknown. This entry is derived from a study of cytomegalovirus exposure and HLA in healthy donors. Study information: A later analysis reported the same platform for the 110 or so validation repertoires and the roughly 700 first-cohort repertoires.

Per the germline V gene, CDR1 is MNHNY and CDR2 is SVGAGI (reference sequence). CDR3 size: 15 residues. Trimming removed 0 bases at V and 5 bases at J, with 14 bases between. The donors were in the approximately 120-subject validation cohort, distinct from the roughly 600-subject first cohort. Sequenced by immunoSEQ multiplex PCR; TCRdb stores in-frame clones only, minus some. The table includes 60,000 to 75,000 clones, around 96% detected once. Regarding the study as a whole: Rarity characterized most TCR sequences, yet some public TCRs appeared in many donors. Three CMV-associated chains proved CMV antigen-specific in vitro.

The sequence was collected from a man between 18 and 29 years old in good health and CMV-seronegative. V is TRBV6-6 and J is TRBJ2-7; no definite D call. Sequences were obtained from PBMCs. The chain's CDR3 is CASSYSRQRRDEQYF. The DNA of the CDR3 is TGTGCCAGCAGTTACTCGAGGCAAAGGCGCGACGAGCAGTACTTC.